A selection of T cell receptor beta chains follows, all from one sample in a study of long-term antiretroviral therapy in people with HIV. Libraries were prepared by immunoSEQ multiplex PCR; TCRdb keeps only in-frame clonotypes and omits some of them. The sample carries about 27,000 clones, roughly 80% recorded once. The sample consisted of unsorted PBMCs, taken 0.8 years before starting antiretroviral therapy. These receptors all stem from a man younger than 35 with HIV. Each CDR3 is given with its conserved first and last residue. Fields, in order: V gene, J gene, CDR3 protein.

TRBV21-1	TRBJ1-5	CASSKVVVRGGCNQPQHF
TRBV5-1	TRBJ2-7	CASSLGLAGGPGDEQYF
TRBV6-5	TRBJ2-5	CASREGVPRETQYF
TRBV30	TRBJ1-2	CAWEGRGYTF
TRBV14	TRBJ2-1	CASSRQGYSYNEQFF
TRBV18	TRBJ2-7	CASSPPPPGPSSYEQYF
TRBV7-9	TRBJ2-7	CASSRPGTSGREQYF
TRBV7-8	TRBJ1-3	CASINRGPSGNTIYF
TRBV7-9	TRBJ2-4	CASSLRTSENIQYF
TRBV14	TRBJ2-7	CASSQTDLEQYF
TRBV30	TRBJ1-1	CAWSFRVFTEAFF
TRBV2	TRBJ1-5	CASTVAGRDQPQHF
TRBV30	TRBJ2-1	CAWSFTGFDEQFF
TRBV6-1	TRBJ1-5	CASSYREEQPQHF
TRBV7-2	TRBJ2-1	CASSLNPSLGEQFF
TRBV4-1	TRBJ1-3	CASSLQDTRGNTIYF
TRBV9	TRBJ2-7	CASSVADGEQYF
TRBV30	TRBJ2-7	CAWSVSLAAYEQYF
TRBV30	TRBJ1-1	CAWSVGGSNTEAFF
TRBV7-2	TRBJ1-5	CASSLLGGSNQPQHF
TRBV19	TRBJ1-5	CASSILGSNQPQHF
TRBV25-1	TRBJ2-2	CASSELLGPNTGELFF
TRBV2	TRBJ2-1	CASSVGGSSYNEQFF
TRBV7-9	TRBJ2-7	CASSSWDSSYEQYF
TRBV19	TRBJ1-1	CASRKDSLNTEAFF
TRBV14	TRBJ2-3	CASSPVAGTDTQYF
TRBV7-2	TRBJ2-3	CASTLLSTDTQYF
TRBV6-1	TRBJ1-1	CASSELWAPSEAFF
TRBV5-6	TRBJ2-7	CASSLVSTADEQYF
TRBV28	TRBJ1-2	CASSSGTGNYGYTF
TRBV7-9	TRBJ2-7	CASSVPGLVSYEQYF
TRBV7-2	TRBJ2-2	CASSLGVGVAGELFF
TRBV4-3	TRBJ2-3	CASSQDMVGTDTQYF
TRBV19	TRBJ1-2	CASIDRGRHGYTF
TRBV7-9	TRBJ2-1	CALQTARESHHNEQFF
TRBV21-1	TRBJ2-7	CASSNGLAGSYEQYF
TRBV6-5	TRBJ1-5	CASSQDRNQPQHF
TRBV6-4	TRBJ2-7	CATHPAGRTYEQYF
TRBV9	TRBJ1-2	CASSGAGQSFNYGYTF
TRBV7-8	TRBJ2-2	CASSLASDPNTGELFF
TRBV5-6	TRBJ2-2	CASSLQTWANTGELFF
TRBV28	TRBJ2-7	CASTLAGDLEQYF
TRBV11-2	TRBJ2-7	CASSLDDLLAGDSSYEQYF
TRBV5-5	TRBJ1-1	CASSHLGGPGAFF
TRBV5-1	TRBJ2-6	CASSATVGSGANVLTF
TRBV5-1	TRBJ2-2	CASTSPDSDYTGELFF
TRBV15	TRBJ2-7	CATSSDGYEQYF
TRBV6-5	TRBJ1-4	CASSRRTRRDEKLFF
TRBV28	TRBJ2-7	CASSLNYEQYF
TRBV9	TRBJ2-2	CASSAQGAGGTGELFF
TRBV29-1	TRBJ2-1	CSVEGIDRVSYNEQFF